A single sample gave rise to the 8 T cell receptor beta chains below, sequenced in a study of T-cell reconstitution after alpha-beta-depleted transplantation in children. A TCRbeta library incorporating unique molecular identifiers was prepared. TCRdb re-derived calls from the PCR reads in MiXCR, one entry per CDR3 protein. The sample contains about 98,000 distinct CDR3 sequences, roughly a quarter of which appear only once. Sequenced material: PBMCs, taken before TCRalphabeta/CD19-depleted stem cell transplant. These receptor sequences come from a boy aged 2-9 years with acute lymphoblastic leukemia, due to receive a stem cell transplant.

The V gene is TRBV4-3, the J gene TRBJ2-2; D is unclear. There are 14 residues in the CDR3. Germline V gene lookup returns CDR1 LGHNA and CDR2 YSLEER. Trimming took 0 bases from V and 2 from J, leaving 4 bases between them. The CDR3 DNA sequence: TGCGCCAGCAGCCAAGAGGGAAACACCGGGGAGCTGTTTTTT. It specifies CASSQEGNTGELFF.

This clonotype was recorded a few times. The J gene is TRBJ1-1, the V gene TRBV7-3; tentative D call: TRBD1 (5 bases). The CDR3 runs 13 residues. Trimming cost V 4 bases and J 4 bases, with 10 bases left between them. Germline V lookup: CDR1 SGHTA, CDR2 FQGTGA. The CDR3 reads CASSSQGSTEAFF. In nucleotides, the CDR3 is TGTGCCAGCAGCTCTCAGGGTTCCACTGAAGCTTTCTTT.

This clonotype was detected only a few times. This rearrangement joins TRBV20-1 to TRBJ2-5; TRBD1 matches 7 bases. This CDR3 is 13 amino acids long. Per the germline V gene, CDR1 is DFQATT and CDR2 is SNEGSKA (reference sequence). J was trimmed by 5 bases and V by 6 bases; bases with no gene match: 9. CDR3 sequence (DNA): TGCAGTGCGCCAACGACAGGGTTGGAGACCCAGTACTTC. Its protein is CSAPTTGLETQYF.

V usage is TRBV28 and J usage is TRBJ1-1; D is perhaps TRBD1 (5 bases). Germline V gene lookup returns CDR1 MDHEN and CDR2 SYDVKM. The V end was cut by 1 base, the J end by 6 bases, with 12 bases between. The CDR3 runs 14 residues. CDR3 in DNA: TGTGCCAGCAGTTTATCAGTCAGGGTCTCTGAAGCTTTCTTT. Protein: CASSLSVRVSEAFF.

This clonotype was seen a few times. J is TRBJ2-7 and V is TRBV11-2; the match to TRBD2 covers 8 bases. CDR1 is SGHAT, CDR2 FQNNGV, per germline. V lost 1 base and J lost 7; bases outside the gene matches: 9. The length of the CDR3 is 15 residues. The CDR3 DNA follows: TGTGCCAGCAGCTTAGTATCACGGGAGGGGCGGGAGCAGTACTTC. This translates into CASSLVSREGREQYF.

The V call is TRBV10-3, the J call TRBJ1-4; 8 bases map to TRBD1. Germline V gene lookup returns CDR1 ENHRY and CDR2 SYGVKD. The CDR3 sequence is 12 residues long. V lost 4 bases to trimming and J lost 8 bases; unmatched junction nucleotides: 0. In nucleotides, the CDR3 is TGTGCCATCAGTGGGACAGGGGAAAAACTGTTTTTT. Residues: CAISGTGEKLFF.

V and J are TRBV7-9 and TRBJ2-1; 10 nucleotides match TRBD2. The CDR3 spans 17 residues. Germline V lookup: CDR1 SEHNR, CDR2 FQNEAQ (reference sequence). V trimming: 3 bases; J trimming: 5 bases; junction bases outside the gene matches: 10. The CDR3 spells CASSFLVLSGGDNEQFF. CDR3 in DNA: TGTGCCAGCAGCTTCCTGGTGTTGAGCGGGGGGGACAATGAGCAGTTCTTC. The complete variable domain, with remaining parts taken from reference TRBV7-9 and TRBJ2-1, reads DTGVSQNPRHKITKRGQNVTFRCDPISEHNRLYWYRQTLGQGPEFLTYFQNEAQLEKSRLLSDRFSAERPKGSFSTLEIQRTEQGDSAMYLCASSFLVLSGGDNEQFFGPGTRLTVL.

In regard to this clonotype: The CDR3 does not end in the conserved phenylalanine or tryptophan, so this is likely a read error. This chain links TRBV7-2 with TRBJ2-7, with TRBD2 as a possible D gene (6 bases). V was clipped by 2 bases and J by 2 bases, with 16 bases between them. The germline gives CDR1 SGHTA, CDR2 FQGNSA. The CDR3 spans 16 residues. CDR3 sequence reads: CASSLTAGTVAYEQYY. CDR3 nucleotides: TGTGCCAGCAGCTTAACCGCGGGAACCGTAGCCTACGAGCAGTACTAC.